This T cell receptor beta chain comes out of a study of blood T cell repertoires in COVID-19. Study as a whole: In each case, the material was cDNA or gDNA derived from T cells, B-cell-depleted T cells, or PBMCs.

As originally analysed: Estimation of nucleated cell counts relied on the amplification of reference gene primers. Only in-frame clones appear in the TCRdb table, and some are missing; sequencing was by immunoSEQ multiplex PCR. That table gives V, J and clone size, and the DNA gave D and trimming. The table has about 160,000 clones, approximately 84% seen once. While infection was still active, Seattle patients were enrolled and then followed longitudinally. The CDR3 loop spans 14 amino acids. Germline V gene lookup returns CDR1 SGHTA and CDR2 FQGTGA. V lost 2 bases to trimming and J lost 4 bases, with 8 bases between them.

The sequenced sample was peripheral blood. This receptor was obtained from a woman aged 60-75 years with COVID-19, enrolled during active disease. The rearrangement links TRBV7-3 to TRBJ2-2; tentatively, D is TRBD1 (5 bases). The CDR3 spells CASSLLRVTGELFF. CDR3 DNA sequence: TGTGCCAGCAGCTTACTCAGGGTCACCGGGGAGCTGTTTTTT.